This TCR beta chain was captured in a study of cytomegalovirus exposure and HLA in healthy donors. A remark on this clone: Its antigen is not identified.

60 Vbeta and 13 Jbeta primers were used in PCR. The repertoire was sequenced with immunoSEQ multiplex PCR; TCRdb's copy has only in-frame clones and lacks some. Counted here are fewer than 250,000 clones, about 75% occurring once; the ten biggest clones make up approximately 1.8%. Broader study findings: Information on immune exposure was restricted to one variable (CMV serostatus). The presence/absence work took it that sequencing depth was about the same across donors.

The junction had 5 bases not matched to a gene; V was cut back by 5 bases and J by 7 bases. In germline, CDR1 is MDHEN, CDR2 SYDVKM. The CDR3 loop spans 14 amino acids. The sequence was collected from a male donor in good health and CMV-seronegative. Sequencing was carried out using PBMCs. V is TRBV28 and J is TRBJ1-6; TRBD1 matches at 7 bases. CDR3 sequence reads: CASSPTGANSPLHF. The CDR3 nucleotides are TGTGCCAGCAGTCCTACAGGGGCCAATTCACCCCTCCACTTT.